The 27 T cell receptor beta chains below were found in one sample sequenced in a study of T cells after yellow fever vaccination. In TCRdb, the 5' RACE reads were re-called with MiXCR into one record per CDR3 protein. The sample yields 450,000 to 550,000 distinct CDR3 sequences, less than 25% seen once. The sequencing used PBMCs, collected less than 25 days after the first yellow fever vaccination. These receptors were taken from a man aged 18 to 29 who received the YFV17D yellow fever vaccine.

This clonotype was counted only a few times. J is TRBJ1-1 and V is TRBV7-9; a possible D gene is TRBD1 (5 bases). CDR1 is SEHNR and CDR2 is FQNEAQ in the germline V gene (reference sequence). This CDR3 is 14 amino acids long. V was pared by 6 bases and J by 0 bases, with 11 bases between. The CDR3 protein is CASRPTAMNTEAFF. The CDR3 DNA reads TGTGCCAGCAGACCGACAGCCATGAACACTGAAGCTTTCTTT. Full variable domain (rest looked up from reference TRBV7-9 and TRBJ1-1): DTGVSQNPRHKITKRGQNVTFRCDPISEHNRLYWYRQTLGQGPEFLTYFQNEAQLEKSRLLSDRFSAERPKGSFSTLEIQRTEQGDSAMYLCASRPTAMNTEAFFGQGTRLTVV.

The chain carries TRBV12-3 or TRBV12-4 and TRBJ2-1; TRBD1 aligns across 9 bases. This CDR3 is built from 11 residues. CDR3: CGTGEFNEQFF. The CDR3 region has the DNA TGTGGGACAGGGGAATTCAATGAGCAGTTCTTC.

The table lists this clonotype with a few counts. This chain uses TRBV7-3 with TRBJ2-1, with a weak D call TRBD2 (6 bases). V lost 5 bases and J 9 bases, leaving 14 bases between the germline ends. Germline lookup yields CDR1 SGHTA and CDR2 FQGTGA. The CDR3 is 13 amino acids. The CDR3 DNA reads TGTGCCAGCAGCCTTACTAGCCGGGGTGAGCAGTTCTTC. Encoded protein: CASSLTSRGEQFF.

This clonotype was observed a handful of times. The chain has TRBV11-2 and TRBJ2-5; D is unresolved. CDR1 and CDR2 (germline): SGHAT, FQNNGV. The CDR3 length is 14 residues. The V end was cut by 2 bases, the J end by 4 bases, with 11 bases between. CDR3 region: CASSLFPPRETQYF. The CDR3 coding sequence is TGTGCCAGCAGCTTATTTCCCCCCCGAGAGACCCAGTACTTC.

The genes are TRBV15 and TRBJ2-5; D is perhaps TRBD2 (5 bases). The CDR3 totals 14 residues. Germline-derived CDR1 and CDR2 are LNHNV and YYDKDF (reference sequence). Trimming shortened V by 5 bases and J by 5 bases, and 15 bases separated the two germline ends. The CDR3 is CATSPEVALETQYF. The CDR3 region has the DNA TGTGCCACCAGCCCGGAGGTAGCGTTGGAGACCCAGTACTTC. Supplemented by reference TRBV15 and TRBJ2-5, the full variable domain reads DAMVIQNPRYQVTQFGKPVTLSCSQTLNHNVMYWYQQKSSQAPKLLFHYYDKDFNNEADTPDNFQSRRPNTSFCFLDIRSPGLGDTAMYLCATSPEVALETQYFGPGTRLLVL.

CDR3 DNA: TGCGCCAGCAGTGAGGGGGGGGAGACCTACAATGAGCAGTTCTTC. As protein: CASSEGGETYNEQFF. The V call is TRBV10-2, the J call TRBJ2-1; 7 bases are shared with TRBD2. The CDR3 extends over 15 amino acids. V trimming: 2 bases; J trimming: 2 bases; junction bases outside the gene matches: 3. Germline CDR1 WSHSY, CDR2 SAAADI.

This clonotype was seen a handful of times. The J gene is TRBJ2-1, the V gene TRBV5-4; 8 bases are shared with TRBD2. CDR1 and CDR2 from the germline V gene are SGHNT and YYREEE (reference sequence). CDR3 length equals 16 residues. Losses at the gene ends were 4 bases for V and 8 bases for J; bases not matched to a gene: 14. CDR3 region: CASSEGGSGGVYEQFF. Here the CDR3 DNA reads TGTGCCAGCAGCGAGGGCGGGAGCGGGGGTGTCTATGAGCAGTTCTTC.

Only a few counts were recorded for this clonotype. The CDR3 region is CASSEGGRNTEAFF. The CDR3 nucleotides are TGTGCCAGCAGTGAGGGAGGCCGAAACACTGAAGCTTTCTTT. The chain links TRBV25-1 to TRBJ1-1; no reliable D call. This CDR3 has 14 residues. The germline V and J ends were trimmed by 3 bases and 2 bases, with 10 bases remaining between them. Germline CDR1 reads MGHDK; CDR2 reads SYGVNS.

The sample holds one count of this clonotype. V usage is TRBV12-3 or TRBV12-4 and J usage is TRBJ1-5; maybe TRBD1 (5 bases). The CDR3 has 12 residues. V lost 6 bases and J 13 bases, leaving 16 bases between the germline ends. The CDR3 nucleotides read TGTGCCAGCAGCCTCTCGGGGGAGAGACAGCATTTT. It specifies CASSLSGERQHF.

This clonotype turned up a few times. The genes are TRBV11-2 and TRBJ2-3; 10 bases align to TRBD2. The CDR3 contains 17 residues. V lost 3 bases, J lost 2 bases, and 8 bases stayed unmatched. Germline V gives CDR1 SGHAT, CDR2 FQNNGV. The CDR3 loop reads CASSFRLAGDLTDTQYF. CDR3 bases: TGTGCCAGCAGCTTCCGGCTAGCGGGGGACCTCACAGATACGCAGTATTTT.

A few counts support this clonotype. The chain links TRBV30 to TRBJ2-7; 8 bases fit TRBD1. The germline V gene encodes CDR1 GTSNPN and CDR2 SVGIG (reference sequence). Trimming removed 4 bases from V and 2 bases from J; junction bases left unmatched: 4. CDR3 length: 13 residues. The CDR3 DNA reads TGTGCCTGGACTACAGGGGGAACCTACGAGCAGTACTTC. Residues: CAWTTGGTYEQYF.

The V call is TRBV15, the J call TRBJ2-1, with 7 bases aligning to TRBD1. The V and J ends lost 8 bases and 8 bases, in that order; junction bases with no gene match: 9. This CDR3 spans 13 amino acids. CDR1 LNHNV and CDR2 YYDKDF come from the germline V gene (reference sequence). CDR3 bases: TGTGCCACCGAGGACAGGCTCGCCGATGAGCAGTTCTTC. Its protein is CATEDRLADEQFF.

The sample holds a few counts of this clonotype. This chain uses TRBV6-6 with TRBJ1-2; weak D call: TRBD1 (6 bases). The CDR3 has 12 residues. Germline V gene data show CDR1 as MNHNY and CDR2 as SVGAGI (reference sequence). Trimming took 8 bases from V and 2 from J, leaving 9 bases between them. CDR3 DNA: TGTGCCAGCGGGGACAAGAACTATGGCTACACCTTC. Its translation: CASGDKNYGYTF.

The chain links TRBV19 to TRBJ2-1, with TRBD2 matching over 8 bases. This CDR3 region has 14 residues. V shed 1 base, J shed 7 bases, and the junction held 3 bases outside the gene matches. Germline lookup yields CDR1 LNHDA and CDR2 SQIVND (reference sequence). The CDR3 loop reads CASSIAGGTNEQFF. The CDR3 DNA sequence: TGTGCCAGTAGTATAGCGGGAGGGACGAATGAGCAGTTCTTC.

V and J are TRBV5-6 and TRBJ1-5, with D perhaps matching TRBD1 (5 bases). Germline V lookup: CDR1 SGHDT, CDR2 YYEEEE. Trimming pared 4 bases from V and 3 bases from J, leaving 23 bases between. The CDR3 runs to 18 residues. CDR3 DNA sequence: TGTGCCAGCAGCCAACTCAACGGAGGGGTTGGAAACAATCAGCCCCAGCATTTT. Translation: CASSQLNGGVGNNQPQHF.

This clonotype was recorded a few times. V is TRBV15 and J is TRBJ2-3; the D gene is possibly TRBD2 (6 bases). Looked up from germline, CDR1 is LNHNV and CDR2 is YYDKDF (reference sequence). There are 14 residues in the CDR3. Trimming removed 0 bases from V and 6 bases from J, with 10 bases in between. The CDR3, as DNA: TGTGCCACCAGCAGAGATCTTGGGGGGGATACGCAGTATTTT. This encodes CATSRDLGGDTQYF.

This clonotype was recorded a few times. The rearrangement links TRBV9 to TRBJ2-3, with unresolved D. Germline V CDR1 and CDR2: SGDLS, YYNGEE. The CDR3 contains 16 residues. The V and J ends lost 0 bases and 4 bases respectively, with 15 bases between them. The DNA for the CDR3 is TGTGCCAGCAGCGTAGAGAGGCTGGAGCGCGCAGATACGCAGTATTTT. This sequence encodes CASSVERLERADTQYF.

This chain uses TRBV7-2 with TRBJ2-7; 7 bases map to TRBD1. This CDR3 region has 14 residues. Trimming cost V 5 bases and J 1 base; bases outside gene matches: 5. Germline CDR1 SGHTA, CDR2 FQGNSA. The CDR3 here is CASSRDSQSYEQYV. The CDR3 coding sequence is TGTGCCAGCAGCCGGGACAGCCAATCCTACGAGCAGTACGTC.

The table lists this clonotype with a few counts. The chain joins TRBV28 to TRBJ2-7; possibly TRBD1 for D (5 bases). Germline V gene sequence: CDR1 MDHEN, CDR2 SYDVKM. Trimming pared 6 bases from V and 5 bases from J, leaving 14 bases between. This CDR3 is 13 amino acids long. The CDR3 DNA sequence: TGTGCCAGCAGCGCCCCACCAGGGCACGAGCAGTACGTC. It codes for CASSAPPGHEQYV.

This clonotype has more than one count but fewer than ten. The chain's CDR3 is CASSSGGFSTGELFF. CDR3 in DNA: TGCGCCAGCAGCTCAGGGGGTTTTTCCACCGGGGAGCTGTTTTTT. The chain couples TRBV5-1 to TRBJ2-2; TRBD1 agrees at 7 bases. The V gene's germline CDR1 is SGHRS and CDR2 YFSETQ. With V trimmed by 3 bases and J by 4 bases, 6 bases remained unmatched. The CDR3 extends over 15 amino acids.

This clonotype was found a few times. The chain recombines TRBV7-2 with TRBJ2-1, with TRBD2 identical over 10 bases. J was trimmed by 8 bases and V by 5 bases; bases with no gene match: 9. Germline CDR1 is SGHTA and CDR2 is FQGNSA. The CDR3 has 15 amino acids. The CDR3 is CASSRASGGNYEQFF. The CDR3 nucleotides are TGTGCCAGCAGCCGAGCTAGCGGGGGAAATTATGAGCAGTTCTTC.

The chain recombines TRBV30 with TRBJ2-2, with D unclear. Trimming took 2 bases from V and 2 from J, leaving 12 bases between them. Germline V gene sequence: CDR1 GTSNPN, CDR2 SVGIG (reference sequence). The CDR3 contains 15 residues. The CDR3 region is CAWSPGPTNTGELFF. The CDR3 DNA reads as TGTGCCTGGAGTCCCGGGCCTACAAACACCGGGGAGCTGTTTTTT.

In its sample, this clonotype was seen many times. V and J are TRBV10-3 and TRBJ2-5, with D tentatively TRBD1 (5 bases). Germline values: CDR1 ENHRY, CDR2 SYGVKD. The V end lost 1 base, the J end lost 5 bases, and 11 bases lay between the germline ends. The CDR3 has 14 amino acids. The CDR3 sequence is CAISEWGSAETQYF. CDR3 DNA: TGTGCCATCAGTGAGTGGGGCAGCGCTGAGACCCAGTACTTC.

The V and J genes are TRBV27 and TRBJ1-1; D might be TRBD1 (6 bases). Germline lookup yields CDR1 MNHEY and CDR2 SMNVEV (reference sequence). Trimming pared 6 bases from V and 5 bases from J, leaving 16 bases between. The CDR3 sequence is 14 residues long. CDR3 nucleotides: TGTGCCAGCAGAGGTAACAGGGATTCTACTGAAGCTTTCTTT. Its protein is CASRGNRDSTEAFF.

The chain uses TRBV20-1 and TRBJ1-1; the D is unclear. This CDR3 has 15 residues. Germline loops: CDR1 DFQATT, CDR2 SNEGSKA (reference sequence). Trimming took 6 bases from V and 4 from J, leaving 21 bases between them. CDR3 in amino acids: CSAVGLYGVGTEAFF. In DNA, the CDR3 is TGCAGTGCCGTAGGGTTATACGGCGTGGGCACTGAAGCTTTCTTT.

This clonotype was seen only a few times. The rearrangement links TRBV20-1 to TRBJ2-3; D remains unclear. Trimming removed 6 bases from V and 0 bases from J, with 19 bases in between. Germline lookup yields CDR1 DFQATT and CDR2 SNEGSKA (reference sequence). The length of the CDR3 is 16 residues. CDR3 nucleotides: TGCAGTGCCACCGTTATTAACGAGCCCAGCACAGATACGCAGTATTTT. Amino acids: CSATVINEPSTDTQYF.

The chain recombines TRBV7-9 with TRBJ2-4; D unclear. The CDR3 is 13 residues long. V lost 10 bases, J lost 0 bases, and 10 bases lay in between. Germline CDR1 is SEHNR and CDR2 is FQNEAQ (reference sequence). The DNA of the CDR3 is TGTGCCACCTATGAACTAGCCAAAAACATTCAGTACTTC. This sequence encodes CATYELAKNIQYF.